The subject of this entry is one T cell receptor beta chain. Its antigen is unknown. No much larger clone is present one base from it, and per-base qualities are unavailable. The record originates from a study of vaccination and CD4 T cells after COVID-19 (dated by TCRdb to the early 2020s). About the full investigation: Convalescent patients had a positive SARS-CoV-2 result on nasal swab PCR, and of these patients, several had mild disease and one had severe disease. The convalescent cohort included six males and four females, with two Hispanic individuals, seven Caucasians, two Asians and one multiracial person. Participants got two doses of the Pfizer-BioNTech BNT162b2 vaccine (n=8) or two doses of the Moderna mRNA-1273 vaccine (n=2). Post-COVID blood samples were collected from convalescent patients a median of around 96 days after diagnosis, with a range of about 35 to 170 days. Post-vaccine blood samples were obtained a median of approximately 74 days after the second vaccine dose, with a range of about 13 to 241 days. Three convalescent patients were sampled both early after vaccination (day 14) and late after vaccination (days 161 to 241). The spike-specific CD4+ TCR repertoire was compared before and after mRNA vaccination in 10 COVID-19 convalescent patients and a handful of infection-naive healthy vaccine recipients. Overall study results and their limits: Relatively few convalescent patients were included in the study, and early timepoints after natural infection were not analyzed. Although the median number of SARS-CoV-2-reactive clonotypes went up from approximately 20 after infection to approximately 40 after vaccination, the increase was not significant. In convalescent patients, nearly all vaccine-specific clones (304 of 307) were found to be mono-reactive for SARS-CoV-2 spike rather than cross-reactive with common cold coronaviruses. In convalescent patients, a median around 86% of post-vaccine SARS-CoV-2-reactive clones were detected only after vaccination, suggesting vaccine-specific priming.

The time point label, read with the paper, signifies: late sampling 161 to 241 days after vaccination in a few convalescent patients. Positive SARS-CoV-2 PCR tests in the convalescent patients dated from March to December 2020, before Alpha, Beta and Delta variants emerged in the United States. PBMCs were separated from whole blood using Ficoll-Paque Plus gradient centrifugation and then either used fresh or cryopreserved at -140C. Receptor libraries were prepared by PCR. Instrument used: Illumina iSeq 100. The authors' analysis ran thus. Non-productive sequences were removed, and CDR3s not starting with C, not ending with F or W, or shorter than 7 amino acids were discarded. Similarity between CDR3 sequences was evaluated in R version 3.6.1 using Levenshtein distances (stringdist) and unrooted phylogenetic trees (ape). The public reads were run again by TCRdb, first through fastp at Q25 and then through MiXCR, and only productive beta chains were kept. Rows are unified per CDR3 protein, each entry keeping the most common DNA and genes. The V and J calls were determined by TCRdb, not by the authors. The sample table records around 37,000 distinct CDR3 sequences; more than 35% of these occur just once. Together, the top ten hold 5.8% of the sample.

This clonotype originated in a human donor who had recovered from COVID-19. The source was CD4+ T cells from blood, collected about 7 months after SARS-CoV-2 vaccination.

In nucleotides, the sequence is TGTGCCAGCAGTTACCATTGGACAGGGGGCAGGGGCGGGGAGCTGTTTTTT. The resulting protein is CASSYHWTGGRGGELFF. This receptor chain uses TRBV6-5 and TRBJ2-2, with 11 central nucleotides matching TRBD1. The CDR3 spans 17 residues, from the cysteine through the phenylalanine. Kept here is only the CDR3 DNA, which spans 51 bases and is read in frame from base 1. CDR1 is given as MNHEY and CDR2 as SVGAGI, both from the germline V gene. The germline V and J ends show losses of 2 bases and 7 bases respectively, and no gene match explains 9 bases of the junction.